This T cell receptor beta chain was recovered during a study of CD8 T cells in Susac syndrome. The study sequenced TCR beta in blood CD8+ and CD4+ T cells. The multiple sclerosis control cohort comprised treatment-naive individuals presenting with stable or active relapsing-remitting disease. Roughly 0.45 to 1 ug RNA was reverse transcribed with random hexamers. Amplification of TCR beta CDR3 was carried out by immunoSEQ multiplex PCR, which covered 54 Vbeta and 13 Jbeta segments. A single record per CDR3 protein comes from TCRdb applying MiXCR to the immunoSEQ multiplex PCR reads. The sample yields fewer than 200,000 distinct CDR3 sequences, roughly 96% seen once. Per germline, CDR1 MNHEY and CDR2 SMNVEV (reference sequence). The V gene end was trimmed by 0 bases and the J gene end by 4 bases; junction bases not matched to a gene: 10. The CDR3 totals 17 residues.

This clonotype was sampled from a human donor with multiple sclerosis. The specimen sequenced was CD8+ T cells from PBMCs. The V call is TRBV27, the J call TRBJ2-7, with 9 positions matching TRBD1. The CDR3 DNA reads as TGTGCCAGCAGTTTATCGGGGACAGGGATCGTGCGATACGAGCAGTACTTC. Translation: CASSLSGTGIVRYEQYF.